This paragraph reports one T cell receptor beta chain. The antigen is unknown. TCRdb redid the calling of the reads with MiXCR, one entry per CDR3 protein. The data hold some 560,000 distinct CDR3 sequences, with around 40% observed a single time. The data were obtained in a study of T cell repertoires in cytomegalovirus infection. Study details: Recently identified HLA-C-restricted CMV epitopes and well-studied HLA-B-restricted CMV epitopes were used by the study.

Germline V gives CDR1 MNHNY, CDR2 SVGAGI (reference sequence). The CDR3 runs to 13 residues. Trimming cost V 0 bases and J 14 bases; bases outside gene matches: 6. This clonotype originated in a human donor in good health (CMV status not recorded). Some clones in this sample may be carry-over from other donors' samples. The chain carries TRBV6-6 and TRBJ2-1; 8 bases agree with TRBD2. The sequences come from cultured PBMCs, collected from culture after CMV antigen stimulation. The CDR3 is CASSYSLGAGEFF. The CDR3 nucleotides read TGTGCCAGCAGTTACTCCCTCGGAGCGGGAGAGTTCTTC.